This T cell receptor (beta chain) came from a study of blood T cell repertoires in COVID-19. The germline V gene encodes CDR1 SQVTM and CDR2 ANQGSEA. The CDR3 loop spans 14 amino acids. V trimming: 5 bases; J trimming: 1 base; junction bases outside the gene matches: 3. Produced via immunoSEQ multiplex PCR; TCRdb's table is partial and in-frame only. The sample has about 73,000 clones, 77% seen once. The receptor comes from a man aged 65-85 years with COVID-19, enrolled during active disease. The sequencing sample was made of peripheral blood. The chain links TRBV29-1 to TRBJ1-1; 11 positions agree with TRBD1. The CDR3 nucleotides are TGCAGCGTTTGGACAGGGGGCTGGAACACTGAAGCTTTCTTT. Translation gives CSVWTGGWNTEAFF.